Below are 19 T cell receptor beta chains sequenced from a single sample in a study of blood T cell repertoires in COVID-19. Clones were read by immunoSEQ multiplex PCR, and TCRdb kept only the in-frame ones, dropping some. The sample has 250,000 to 350,000 clones, about nine tenths seen once; the top ten hold roughly 7%. The sequenced material came from peripheral blood. The receptor set was obtained from a woman aged 30 to 39 with COVID-19, enrolled during active disease.

This rearrangement joins TRBV6-2 or TRBV6-3 to TRBJ2-3, with D unresolved. Germline assignment: CDR1 MNHEY and CDR2 SVGEGT. The CDR3 consists of 13 residues. V lost 4 bases and J lost 3, with 8 bases in between. CDR3 sequence reads: CASSSGETDTQYF. CDR3 nucleotides: TGTGCCAGCAGTTCTGGAGAGACAGATACGCAGTATTTT.

This clone was recorded only once. The chain combines TRBV9 with TRBJ1-5, with TRBD1 as a possible D gene (5 bases). The CDR3 extends over 15 amino acids. The germline gives CDR1 SGDLS, CDR2 YYNGEE. Trimming cost V 4 bases and J 2 bases, with 13 bases left between them. The CDR3 region is CASSIPGGCNQPQHF. CDR3 coding DNA: TGTGCCAGCAGCATCCCCGGGGGGTGCAATCAGCCCCAGCATTTT. The variable domain in full, completed from reference TRBV9 and TRBJ1-5, reads DSGVTQTPKHLITATGQRVTLRCSPRSGDLSVYWYQQSLDQGLQFLIQYYNGEERAKGNILERFSAQQFPDLHSELNLSSLELGDSALYFCASSIPGGCNQPQHFGDGTRLSIL.

The rearrangement uses TRBV6-5 and TRBJ1-4; a possible D gene is TRBD1 (6 bases). The CDR3 is 14 residues long. Looked up from germline, CDR1 is MNHEY and CDR2 is SVGAGI. Trimming removed 7 bases from V and 8 bases from J, with 17 bases in between. DNA of the CDR3: TGTGCCAGCACCCTGAGAGGGGGTAGGGAAAAACTGTTTTTT. Its translation: CASTLRGGREKLFF.

Remarks on this clone: The junction and the germline gene differ at one end; a read error may be behind it. The chain couples TRBV6-2 or TRBV6-3 to TRBJ2-1, with TRBD2 identical over 9 bases. Germline CDR1 MNHEY, CDR2 SVGEGT. The CDR3 runs 16 residues. CDR3 sequence: CASSYSGTSSHNEQFF. CDR3 DNA sequence: TGTGCCAGCAGTTACTCGGGGACTAGCTCCCACAATGAGCAGTTCTTC.

The gene calls are TRBV10-1 and TRBJ2-5; 9 bases are shared with TRBD2. V lost 5 bases, J lost 9 bases, and 4 bases stayed unmatched. The CDR3 is 12 amino acids. Germline-derived CDR1 and CDR2 are WNHNN and SYGVQD (reference sequence). In nucleotides, the CDR3 is TGCGCCAGCAGTTCTAGCGGGAAGGCCCAGTACTTC. This gives the protein CASSSSGKAQYF.

The DNA of the CDR3 is TGCGCCAGCAACCTCTTAGGGGGTGGCGGAGAAGCTACTAGCGGGAGCGCAGATACGCAGTATTTT. It is translated as CASNLLGGGGEATSGSADTQYF. This chain links TRBV4-1 with TRBJ2-3, with 11 positions matching TRBD2. The CDR3 covers 22 residues. After removal of 7 bases from V and 4 bases from J, the junction contained 28 bases not matched to a gene. In germline, CDR1 is MGHRA, CDR2 YSYEKL.

This rearrangement joins TRBV3-1 (or the pseudogene TRBV3-2) to TRBJ2-7, with 8 bases that match TRBD2. In germline, CDR1 is LGHDT, CDR2 YNNKEL (reference sequence). The CDR3 length is 14 residues. With 8 bases clipped from V and 2 bases from J, the junction kept 8 bases outside the gene matches. For the CDR3, the DNA is TGTGCCAGCTCAAGGAGCGGGGGTGCCTACGAGCAGTACTTC. This gives the protein CASSRSGGAYEQYF.

V gene TRBV6-4 combines with J gene TRBJ2-1, with D maybe TRBD2 (7 bases). Trimming removed 4 bases from V and 8 bases from J, with 12 bases in between. Germline-derived CDR1 and CDR2 are MRHNA and SNTAGT. CDR3 length: 13 residues. CDR3 nucleotide sequence: TGTGCCAGCAGTGTCCAGGGGAGGGATGAGCAGTTCTTC. Residues: CASSVQGRDEQFF.

The genes are TRBV9 and TRBJ2-3; 8 bases map to TRBD2. The V and J ends lost 2 bases and 4 bases, in that order; junction bases with no gene match: 12. CDR1 and CDR2 from the germline V gene are SGDLS and YYNGEE. The CDR3 sequence is 17 residues long. The CDR3 sequence: CASSVDGFGRAADTQYF. CDR3 bases: TGTGCCAGCAGCGTCGACGGTTTCGGGAGGGCGGCAGATACGCAGTATTTT.

The chain links TRBV5-6 to TRBJ2-3; TRBD2 might be the D (6 bases). CDR1 SGHDT and CDR2 YYEEEE come from the germline V gene. The CDR3 extends over 16 amino acids. The V and J ends lost 4 bases and 1 base respectively, with 16 bases between them. In nucleotides, the CDR3 is TGTGCCAGCAGCCGCCTCTGGGGGGTCGGCACAGATACGCAGTATTTT. Translating gives CASSRLWGVGTDTQYF. Supplemented by reference TRBV5-6 and TRBJ2-3, the full variable domain reads DAGVTQSPTHLIKTRGQQVTLRCSPKSGHDTVSWYQQALGQGPQFIFQYYEEEERQRGNFPDRFSGHQFPNYSSELNVNALLLGDSALYLCASSRLWGVGTDTQYFGPGTRLTVL.

The V and J genes are TRBV11-2 and TRBJ2-7; D is perhaps TRBD1 (5 bases). The CDR3 is 11 residues long. V dropped 5 bases and J dropped 6 bases, with 8 bases sitting between them. Germline CDR1 and CDR2: SGHAT and FQNNGV. CDR3 DNA: TGTGCCAGCAGCGCAGGGTTCGAGCAGTACTTC. Residues: CASSAGFEQYF.

This chain uses TRBV7-2 with TRBJ1-5, with a weak D call TRBD1 (5 bases). In germline, CDR1 is SGHTA, CDR2 FQGNSA. V was shortened by 2 bases and J by 7 bases, with 15 bases between the two germline ends. This CDR3 has 15 residues. The CDR3 DNA sequence: TGTGCCAGCAGCTTATCCGGGGGTAGCGGGCAGCCCCAGCATTTT. It is translated as CASSLSGGSGQPQHF.

This clone was detected only once. V usage is TRBV6-6 and J usage is TRBJ2-7, with D unclear. The germline gives CDR1 MNHNY, CDR2 SVGAGI (reference sequence). V lost 0 bases and J 6 bases, leaving 12 bases between the germline ends. CDR3 length: 14 residues. CDR3 protein: CASSYSELRPEQYF. DNA for the CDR3: TGTGCCAGCAGTTACTCAGAACTCCGCCCCGAGCAGTACTTC.

The chain combines TRBV28 with TRBJ1-1, with D perhaps matching TRBD1 (5 bases). This CDR3 has 14 amino acids. CDR1 is MDHEN, CDR2 SYDVKM, per germline. V lost 3 bases to trimming and J lost 5 bases, with 13 bases between them. This CDR3 is CASSFAGVGTEAFF. The CDR3 DNA follows: TGTGCCAGCAGTTTCGCGGGGGTAGGGACTGAAGCTTTCTTT.

This clone has only a few counts. V usage is TRBV30 and J usage is TRBJ2-2; 7 bases line up with TRBD2. There are 16 residues in the CDR3. With 3 bases clipped from V and 1 base from J, the junction kept 8 bases outside the gene matches. CDR1 is GTSNPN and CDR2 is SVGIG in the germline V gene (reference sequence). CDR3 in amino acids: CAWSSAWTRNTGELFF. CDR3 coding DNA: TGTGCCTGGAGCTCTGCATGGACTAGGAACACCGGGGAGCTGTTTTTT.

V is TRBV30 and J is TRBJ2-1; D unclear. V dropped 0 bases and J dropped 8 bases, with 8 bases sitting between them. The CDR3 has 12 amino acids. Germline V lookup: CDR1 GTSNPN, CDR2 SVGIG (reference sequence). CDR3 nucleotides: TGTGCCTGGAGTGTACCAGTACATGAGCAGTTCTTC. This encodes CAWSVPVHEQFF.

The gene calls are TRBV7-8 and TRBJ2-7; 11 positions match TRBD2. V lost 2 bases, J lost 7 bases, and 7 bases stayed unmatched. The CDR3 runs to 15 residues. Germline CDR1 SGHVS, CDR2 FQNEAQ. DNA for the CDR3: TGTGCCAGCAGCTTAATCCTAGCGGGAGGCTGGGAGCAGTACTTC. Translating it yields CASSLILAGGWEQYF.

This clone was picked up one time. V usage is TRBV27 and J usage is TRBJ2-2; 9 bases align to TRBD2. J was trimmed by 4 bases and V by 2 bases; bases with no gene match: 2. The CDR3 contains 15 residues. Germline CDR1 is MNHEY and CDR2 is SMNVEV (reference sequence). The CDR3 loop is CASSLRREGTGELFF. The CDR3, as DNA: TGTGCCAGCAGTTTACGGCGGGAGGGCACCGGGGAGCTGTTTTTT.

This chain joins TRBV5-1 and TRBJ1-1; D is undetermined. The CDR3 runs 14 residues. Trimming removed 0 bases from V and 2 bases from J, with 8 bases in between. The V gene's germline CDR1 is SGHRS and CDR2 YFSETQ. CDR3 DNA: TGCGCCAGCAGCTTGGACAGAGTAAACACTGAAGCTTTCTTT. It encodes CASSLDRVNTEAFF.